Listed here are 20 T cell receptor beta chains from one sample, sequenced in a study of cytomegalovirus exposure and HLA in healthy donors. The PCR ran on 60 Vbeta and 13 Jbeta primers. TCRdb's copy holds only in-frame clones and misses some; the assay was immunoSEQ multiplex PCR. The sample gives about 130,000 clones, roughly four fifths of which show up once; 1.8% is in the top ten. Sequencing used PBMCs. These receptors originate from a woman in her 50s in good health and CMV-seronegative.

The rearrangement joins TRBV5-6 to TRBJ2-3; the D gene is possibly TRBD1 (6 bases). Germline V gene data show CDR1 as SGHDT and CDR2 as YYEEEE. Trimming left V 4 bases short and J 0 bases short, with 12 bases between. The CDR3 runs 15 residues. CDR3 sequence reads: CASSRLTGSTDTQYF. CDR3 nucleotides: TGTGCCAGCAGCCGATTGACAGGTAGCACAGATACGCAGTATTTT. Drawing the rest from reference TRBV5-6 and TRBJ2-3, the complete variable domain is DAGVTQSPTHLIKTRGQQVTLRCSPKSGHDTVSWYQQALGQGPQFIFQYYEEEERQRGNFPDRFSGHQFPNYSSELNVNALLLGDSALYLCASSRLTGSTDTQYFGPGTRLTVL.

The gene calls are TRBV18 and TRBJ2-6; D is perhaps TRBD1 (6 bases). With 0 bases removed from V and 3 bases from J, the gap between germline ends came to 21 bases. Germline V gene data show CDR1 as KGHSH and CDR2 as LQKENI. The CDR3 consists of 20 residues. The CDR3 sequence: CASSPPVGQTYNHGANVLTF. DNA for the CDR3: TGTGCCAGCTCACCACCGGTAGGACAGACCTACAATCATGGGGCCAACGTCCTGACTTTC.

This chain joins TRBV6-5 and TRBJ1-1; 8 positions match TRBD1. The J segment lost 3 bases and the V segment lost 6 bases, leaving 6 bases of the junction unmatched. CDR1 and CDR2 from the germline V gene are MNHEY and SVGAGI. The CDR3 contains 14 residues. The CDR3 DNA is TGTGCCAGCAGGGACAGGGCCTCCTACACTGAAGCTTTCTTT. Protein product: CASRDRASYTEAFF.

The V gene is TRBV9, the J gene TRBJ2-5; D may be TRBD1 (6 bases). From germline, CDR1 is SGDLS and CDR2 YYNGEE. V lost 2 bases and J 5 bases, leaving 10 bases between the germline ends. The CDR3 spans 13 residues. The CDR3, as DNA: TGTGCCAGCAGCGTTACAGGGCGGGAGACCCAGTACTTC. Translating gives CASSVTGRETQYF.

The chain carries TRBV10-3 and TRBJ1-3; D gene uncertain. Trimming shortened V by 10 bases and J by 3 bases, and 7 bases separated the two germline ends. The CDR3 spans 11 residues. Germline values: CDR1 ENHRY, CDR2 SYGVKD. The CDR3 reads CATNYGNTIYF. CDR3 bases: TGTGCCACGAACTATGGAAACACCATATATTTT.

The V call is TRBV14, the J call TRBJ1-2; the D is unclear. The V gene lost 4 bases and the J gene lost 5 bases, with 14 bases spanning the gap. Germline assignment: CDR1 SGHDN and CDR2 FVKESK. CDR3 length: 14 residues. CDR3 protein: CASSPSLPSYGYTF. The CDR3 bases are TGTGCCAGCAGCCCCTCCCTCCCTTCTTATGGCTACACCTTC. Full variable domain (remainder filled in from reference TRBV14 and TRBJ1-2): EAGVTQFPSHSVIEKGQTVTLRCDPISGHDNLYWYRRVMGKEIKFLLHFVKESKQDESGMPNNRFLAERTGGTYSTLKVQPAELEDSGVYFCASSPSLPSYGYTFGSGTRLTVV.

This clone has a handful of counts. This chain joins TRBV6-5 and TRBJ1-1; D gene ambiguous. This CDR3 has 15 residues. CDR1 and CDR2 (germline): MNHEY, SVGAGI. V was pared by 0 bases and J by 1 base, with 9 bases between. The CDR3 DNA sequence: TGTGCCAGCAGTTACTCGAGGCAGAGGAACACTGAAGCTTTCTTT. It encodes CASSYSRQRNTEAFF.

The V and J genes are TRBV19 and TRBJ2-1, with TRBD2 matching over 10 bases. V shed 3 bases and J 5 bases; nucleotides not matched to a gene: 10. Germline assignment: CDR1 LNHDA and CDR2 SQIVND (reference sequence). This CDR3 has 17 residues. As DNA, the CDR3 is TGTGCCAGTAGTATTGATTCAGCGGGAGGGTATAACAATGAGCAGTTCTTC. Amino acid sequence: CASSIDSAGGYNNEQFF.

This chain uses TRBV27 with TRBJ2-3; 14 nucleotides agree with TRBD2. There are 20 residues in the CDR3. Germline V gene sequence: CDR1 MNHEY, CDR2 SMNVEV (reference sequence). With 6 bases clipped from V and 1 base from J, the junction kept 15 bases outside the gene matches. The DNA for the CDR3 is TGTGCCAGCAGCCACGTGACGGGACTAGCGGGAGTTAGTGGCACAGATACGCAGTATTTT. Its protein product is CASSHVTGLAGVSGTDTQYF.

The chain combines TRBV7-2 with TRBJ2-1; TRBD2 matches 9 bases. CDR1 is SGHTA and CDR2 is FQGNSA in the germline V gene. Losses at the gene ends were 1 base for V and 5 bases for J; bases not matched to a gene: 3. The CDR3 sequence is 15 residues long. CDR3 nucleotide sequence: TGTGCCAGCAGCTTAGGGCTAGCGGGACACAATGAGCAGTTCTTC. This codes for CASSLGLAGHNEQFF.

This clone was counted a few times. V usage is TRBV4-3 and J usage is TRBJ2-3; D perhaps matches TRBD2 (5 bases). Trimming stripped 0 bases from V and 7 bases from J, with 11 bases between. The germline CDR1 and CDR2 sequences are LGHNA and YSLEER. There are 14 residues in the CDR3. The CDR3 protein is CASSQEGPGNTQYF. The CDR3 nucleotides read TGCGCCAGCAGCCAAGAAGGTCCCGGGAATACGCAGTATTTT.

The CDR3 DNA follows: TGTGCCAGCAGCCTTAGTGCCGGGGAGCTGTTTTTT. Residues: CASSLSAGELFF. This sequence joins TRBV14 and TRBJ2-2; D remains unclear. The V gene lost 4 bases and the J gene lost 6 bases, with 6 bases spanning the gap. The CDR3 sequence is 12 residues long. Germline values: CDR1 SGHDN, CDR2 FVKESK. Full variable domain (remainder filled in from reference TRBV14 and TRBJ2-2): EAGVTQFPSHSVIEKGQTVTLRCDPISGHDNLYWYRRVMGKEIKFLLHFVKESKQDESGMPNNRFLAERTGGTYSTLKVQPAELEDSGVYFCASSLSAGELFFGEGSRLTVL.

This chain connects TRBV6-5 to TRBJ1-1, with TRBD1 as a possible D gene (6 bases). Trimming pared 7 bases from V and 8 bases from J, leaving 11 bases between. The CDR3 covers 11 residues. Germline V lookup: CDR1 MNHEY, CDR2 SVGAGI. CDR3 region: CASTEGQEAFF. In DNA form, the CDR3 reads TGTGCCAGCACCGAAGGACAGGAAGCTTTCTTT.

The CDR3 bases are TGTGCCAGCGCAAAGACACCGCCCGGGGAGCTGTTTTTT. Its translation: CASAKTPPGELFF. The chain couples TRBV7-9 to TRBJ2-2, with no clear D. This CDR3 comprises 13 residues. CDR1 is SEHNR and CDR2 is FQNEAQ in the germline V gene (reference sequence). V lost 8 bases and J 6 bases, leaving 13 bases between the germline ends.

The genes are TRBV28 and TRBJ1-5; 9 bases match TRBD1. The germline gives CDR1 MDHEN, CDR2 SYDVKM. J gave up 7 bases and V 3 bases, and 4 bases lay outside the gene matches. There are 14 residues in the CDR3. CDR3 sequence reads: CASSFGTGRQPQHF. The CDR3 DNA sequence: TGTGCCAGCAGTTTTGGGACAGGGAGGCAGCCCCAGCATTTT.

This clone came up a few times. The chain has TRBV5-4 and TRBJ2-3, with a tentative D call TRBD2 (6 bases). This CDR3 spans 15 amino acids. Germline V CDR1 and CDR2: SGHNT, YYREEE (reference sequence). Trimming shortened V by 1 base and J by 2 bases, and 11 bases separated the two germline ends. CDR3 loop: CASSLKRELTDTQYF. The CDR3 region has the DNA TGTGCCAGCAGCTTGAAACGGGAGCTCACAGATACGCAGTATTTT.

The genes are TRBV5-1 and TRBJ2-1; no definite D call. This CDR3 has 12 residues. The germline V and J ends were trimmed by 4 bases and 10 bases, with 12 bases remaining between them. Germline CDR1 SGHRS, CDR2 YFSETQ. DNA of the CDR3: TGCGCCAGCAGCCCTCGGAGCGTCGAGCAGTTCTTC. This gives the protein CASSPRSVEQFF.

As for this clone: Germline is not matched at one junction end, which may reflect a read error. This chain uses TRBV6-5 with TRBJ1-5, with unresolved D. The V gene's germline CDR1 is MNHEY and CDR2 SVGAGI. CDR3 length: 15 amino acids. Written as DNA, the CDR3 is TGTGCCAGCAGTTACTCCGGGGATAGCAATCAGCCCCAGAATTTT. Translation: CASSYSGDSNQPQNF.

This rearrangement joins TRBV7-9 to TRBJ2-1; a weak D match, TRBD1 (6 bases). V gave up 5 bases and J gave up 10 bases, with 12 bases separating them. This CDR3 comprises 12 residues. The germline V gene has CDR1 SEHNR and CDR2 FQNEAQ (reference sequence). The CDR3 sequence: CASSRTGREQFF. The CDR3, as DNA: TGTGCCAGCAGCCGAACAGGGAGAGAGCAGTTCTTC.

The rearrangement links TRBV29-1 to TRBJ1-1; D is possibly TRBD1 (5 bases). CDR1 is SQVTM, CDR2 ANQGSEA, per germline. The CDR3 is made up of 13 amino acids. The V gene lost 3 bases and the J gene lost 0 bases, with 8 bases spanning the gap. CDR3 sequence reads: CSVELQVNTEAFF. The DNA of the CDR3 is TGCAGCGTTGAGCTACAGGTGAACACTGAAGCTTTCTTT.